A single sample gave rise to the 3 T cell receptor beta chains below, sequenced in a study of control samples from healthy donors and cancer patients. Only in-frame clones appear in the TCRdb table, and some are missing; sequencing was by immunoSEQ multiplex PCR. The sample carries 90,000 to 120,000 clones, just under 85% recorded once. Sequences were obtained from blood. The receptor source for this set is a man between 18 and 35 years old in good health.

The chain has TRBV14 and TRBJ1-1; a possible D gene is TRBD1 (5 bases). With 3 bases removed from V and 4 bases from J, the gap between germline ends came to 12 bases. Looked up from germline, CDR1 is SGHDN and CDR2 is FVKESK. The length of the CDR3 is 14 residues. CDR3 amino acids: CASSQRGWGTEAFF. DNA of the CDR3: TGTGCCAGCAGCCAGCGGGGCTGGGGCACTGAAGCTTTCTTT.

This clone showed up just a few times. This rearrangement joins TRBV4-2 to TRBJ2-7, with D possibly matching TRBD1 (5 bases). Germline values: CDR1 LGHNA, CDR2 YNFKEQ. The CDR3 spans 15 residues. V was cut by 1 base and J by 3 bases, with 13 bases left in between. The CDR3 loop is CASSQGDRSLYEQYF. The DNA for the CDR3 is TGTGCCAGCAGCCAAGGAGACAGAAGCCTCTACGAGCAGTACTTC.

This clone was observed a handful of times. The CDR3 DNA reads as TGCGCCAGCAGCCGAACACAGGGGGCGCGGTATGGCTACACCTTC. Its protein is CASSRTQGARYGYTF. The chain has TRBV4-3 and TRBJ1-2; 9 bases map to TRBD1. The CDR3 contains 15 residues. Germline V lookup: CDR1 LGHNA, CDR2 YSLEER. J was trimmed by 5 bases and V by 4 bases; bases with no gene match: 8.